This TCR beta chain was found in a study of cytomegalovirus exposure and HLA in healthy donors (dated by TCRdb to the late 2010s). With regard to the full study: An earlier analysis of several hundred of the donors reported approximately 300 Gb of sequence data and around 110 million unique TCR beta sequences obtained from around 190 million T cells. Donor age, sex, ethnicity and CMV serostatus were compiled alongside the repertoire data. An early release covering roughly 600 HLA-typed donors comprised approximately 300 gigabases of sequencing data and around 80 million unique TCR sequences. The genetic ancestry cluster associated with self-reported Caucasian donors included about 84% of the roughly 380 genotyped donors. In a later analysis, previously published TCR beta repertoires from more than 500 donors were re-analyzed and high-resolution HLA genotyping was added so that TCR occurrence patterns could be studied. Rather than drawing on any new phenotypic data, the later analysis identified candidate immune exposures from TCR beta sequences and the way those sequences occurred across donors. Among approximately 370 genotyped donors of the cohort, an average of roughly 230,000 unique TCR beta nucleotide sequences was sequenced per donor, of which approximately 19% were non-productive. In a later genetic analysis, genome-wide SNP genotypes for about 55% of the roughly 700 donors were used, and that subset was treated as a discovery cohort. HLA typing included class I and class II loci at four-digit resolution. To predict cytomegalovirus infection status, the study brought together high-throughput TCR immunosequencing, statistical association of individual TCRs with disease status, and machine learning. Four to six DR-DQ haplotypes were handled as single units for association and clustering, since linkage in the cohort was strong. The number of donors typed differed by locus, with roughly 629-640 for A, B, C, DRB1 and DQB1, roughly 520 for DQA1, 600 to 610 for DPA1, and some 470 for DPB1. In addition to the first cohort of 666 subjects, a separate validation cohort of under 150 different subjects was used. Using immunosequencing, the study profiled T cell repertoires from roughly 650 subjects and related those repertoires to cytomegalovirus serostatus. In an earlier analysis of roughly 540 of the donors, high-throughput TCR beta sequencing was used to judge whether each TCR beta V gene segment behaved as functional or pseudogenic. Every discovery cohort repertoire had been produced on one sequencing platform. The study aimed to test whether cataloging public T cell receptors could reveal signatures of past pathogen exposure.

On the study overall, not on this receptor specifically: Presence/absence analyses assumed roughly uniform sequencing depth across donors, an assumption that may not hold. A later analysis reported that several top co-occurrence clusters appeared linked to parvovirus B19, influenza, CMV and Epstein-Barr virus. In an earlier analysis of about 600 of the donors, most TCR beta V segments appeared in productive rearrangements about 87% or about 30% of the time, broadly matching IMGT annotations. Linkage disequilibrium might explain the correlated functional status among segregating V segments, but an unknown experimental factor could not be ruled out. In a later genetic analysis, a missense DCLRE1C variant was associated with V-gene and J-gene trimming of TCR beta chains, and the association was replicated in an independent cohort. Strong co-occurrence of HLA alleles, especially DR and DQ, made assigning TCR associations to individual alleles difficult. The study gave a list of some 150 TCR beta chains associated with cytomegalovirus. HLA typing was unavailable for some donors at each locus, so association tests used only the typed subset. For the cohort, immune exposure information was limited to CMV serostatus. In a later genetic analysis, fewer N-insertions in productive TCRs were reported among donors in an Asian-associated ancestry cluster than the roughly 700-donor mean. The classifier was reported to diagnose cytomegalovirus status with high specificity and sensitivity in both the original cohort and the validation cohort. While some public TCRs were present in many individuals, most TCR sequences turned up only very rarely across donors. Because the 87-base-pair reads could not distinguish some IMGT-functional V segments, including TRBV6-2 and TRBV6-3, those segments were excluded. At a false discovery rate of 0.05, a later analysis linked about 16,000 TCR beta sequences to specific HLA alleles. In a later analysis, HLA-associated TCR beta chains showed more clonal expansion and lower generation probabilities than non-associated chains that were equally common. The authors suggested that the approach could potentially be extended to other disease states and immunological phenotypes. A further reported finding was that TCR beta sequences accurately predicted the HLA-A and HLA-B alleles for most subjects in the first cohort. Only TCR beta chains were sequenced in this cohort, and the absence of alpha or paired-chain data limited detectable features. The earlier analysis of some 540 of the donors excluded some 15 rarely observed V segments, including chromosome 9 orphons, because counts were too low. A cluster of highly shared sequence variants was judged likely to be a technical artifact of the sequencing pipeline. In vitro tests confirmed that a few of the cytomegalovirus-associated TCR beta chains recognize cytomegalovirus antigens. According to a later analysis, TCR association rates differed among HLA loci, with DRB1 alleles showing the most associated TCRs and HLA-C alleles showing the fewest. According to a later analysis, most CMV-associated TCR beta chains appeared to be HLA-restricted, and the HLA associations seemed to be driven largely by CMV exposure.

A few counts support this clone. Its antigen has not been determined. Germline is not matched at one junction end, which may reflect a read error. Libraries were prepared through the immunoSEQ multiplex PCR assay. For the multiplex PCR, a mixture combining 60 forward primers for TCR Vbeta segments and 13 reverse primers for TCR Jbeta segments was used. A multiplex PCR assay on genomic DNA amplified the CDR3 region of rearranged TCR beta genes. Amplified TCR beta libraries were sequenced as 87-base-pair reads on the Illumina HiSeq System. Turning to the authors' computational methods: A later analysis counted tens of millions of unique TCR beta chains across the 640 or so repertoires, and roughly 9.9 million of these chains were shared by at least two donors. Raw reads were error-corrected and collapsed into unique sequences with a nearest-neighbor algorithm that merged closely related sequences to remove PCR and sequencing errors. V, D and J gene segments were assigned by aligning CDR3 sequences to IMGT reference sequences. Each retained sequence needed at least a six-nucleotide match to both a V gene segment and a J gene segment. Rearrangements were called productive when the CDR3 lacked stop codons and stayed in frame with V and J; all others were non-productive. Following IMGT convention, CDR3 was defined as the stretch from the second conserved V-encoded cysteine up to the conserved J-encoded phenylalanine. The earlier analysis of some 550 of the donors excluded any sequence lacking an unambiguous match to a single V gene segment. An earlier analysis of some 610 of the donors called V segments functional above 56.7% productive rearrangements and segregating when the between-donor standard deviation exceeded 5%. A statistical classification framework was built to diagnose cytomegalovirus status from the catalog of TCR beta chain sequences. A later analysis assigned V and J genes by comparing TCR nucleotide sequences with IMGT/GENE-DB human TR gene sequences. A later analysis assigned CDR3 sequences and most-parsimonious VDJ recombination scenarios with the TCRdist pipeline. In a later analysis, every TCR beta chain was defined by the combination of its CDR3 amino acid sequence and its V-gene family, and reads without a unique V-gene family were dropped. In a later analysis, a few hundred highly shared, low-generation-probability nucleotide sequences were removed to address suspected cross-contamination and a sequencing artifact. In a later analysis, a clonal expansion index for each public chain was calculated from normalized within-repertoire ranks of inferred template counts. Generation probabilities in a later analysis came from a VDJ recombination model fitted to out-of-frame rearrangements, and those results were checked against IGoR. In a later analysis, hypergeometric tests were used to score TCR-TCR, TCR-HLA and TCR-CMV co-occurrence, with a repertoire-size bias correction applied to TCR pairs. To estimate false discovery rates, a later analysis permuted the HLA or CMV assignments 20 times. In a later analysis, co-occurring TCRs were grouped using DBSCAN, and TCRdist sequence similarity was added for clustering within HLA-allele-positive subsets. Repertoires with fewer than 30,000 or more than 120,000 public chains, plus five repertoires with anomalous nucleotide sharing, were excluded from co-occurrence clustering. TCRdb re-hosts the immuneACCESS table, in-frame sequences only. Its copies lack some clones; in the studies checked, an unresolved V gene accounts for under half of them, and the cause for the rest is not known. V and J calls and clone size come straight from that table; D and trimming were deduced from the DNA. In this sample the table shows around 150,000 clones, 70% to 90% of which occur a single time. The ten most abundant clones make up approximately 2% of the sample.

Taken from cysteine to phenylalanine, the CDR3 has 12 residues. Only CDR3 DNA is held: 36 bases, read in frame from base 1. Sequences SEHNR (CDR1) and FQNEAQ (CDR2) are obtained from the germline V gene (reference sequence). The cohort consisted of hundreds of healthy bone marrow donors. At the time of sampling, all cohort members were nominally healthy, though unrecorded immune exposures were likely present. The donor was CMV seronegative and belonged to the group of roughly 330 seronegative cohort members. A peripheral blood sample was provided by each donor, and peripheral blood mononuclear cells were used for TCR beta sequencing. The Qiagen DNeasy Blood Extraction Kit was used to extract genomic DNA from the blood cell samples.

The clonotype comes from a woman between 18 and 29 years old in good health and CMV-seronegative. The sample consisted of PBMCs. The chain links TRBV7-9 with TRBJ1-2, and possibly TRBD1, on 5 matching bases. DNA sequence: TGTTCCAGCAGCTTACGGGGGGATGGCTACACCTTC. Its translation is CSSSLRGDGYTF. Extended through the reference TRBV7-9 and TRBJ1-2 proteins, this CDR3 yields the full variable domain: DTGVSQNPRHKITKRGQNVTFRCDPISEHNRLYWYRQTLGQGPEFLTYFQNEAQLEKSRLLSDRFSAERPKGSFSTLEIQRTEQGDSAMYLCSSSLRGDGYTFGSGTRLTVV.